One and the same sample provided the 20 T cell receptor beta chains below, sequenced in a study of blood T cells in healthy people across ages. It was with a sample-barcoded 5' primer and a J-beta primer mix that a second PCR of roughly 7 to 12 cycles was run. TCRdb fed the 5' RACE reads into MiXCR, producing one record per CDR3 protein. Among around 1,000,000 distinct CDR3 sequences listed, 20% to 25% were seen once. In addition, the sample was reused for a study of T cells of mothers and their children.

The material sequenced was blood. These receptor sequences come from a girl aged 2-10 years in good health.

This clonotype was seen a handful of times. This chain uses TRBV11-2 with TRBJ2-5; D may correspond to TRBD1 or TRBD2 (6 bases each). Germline V gives CDR1 SGHAT, CDR2 FQNNGV. V lost 2 bases and J 9 bases, leaving 19 bases between the germline ends. This CDR3 is built from 15 residues. The CDR3 protein is CASSLFTGGRGAQYF. The CDR3 DNA reads TGTGCCAGCAGCTTATTTACCGGGGGCCGTGGGGCCCAGTACTTC.

The gene calls are TRBV12-3 or TRBV12-4 and TRBJ1-2; TRBD1 is a possible D gene (6 bases). This CDR3 region has 13 residues. Trimming left V 3 bases short and J 5 bases short, with 10 bases between. CDR3 DNA: TGTGCCAGCAGTTTTCCAGGGGCTTATGGCTACACCTTC. It specifies CASSFPGAYGYTF.

The chain has TRBV10-3 and TRBJ2-1, with 7 bases lining up with TRBD2. Germline V gene sequence: CDR1 ENHRY, CDR2 SYGVKD. The trim removed 2 bases at V and 7 bases at J, leaving 11 bases unmatched. The CDR3 runs 16 residues. This CDR3 is CAISEDWRELGNEQFF. DNA for the CDR3: TGTGCCATCAGTGAGGATTGGCGGGAGTTAGGGAATGAGCAGTTCTTC.

This clonotype appeared a few times. This rearrangement joins TRBV5-1 to TRBJ1-4, with D unresolved. V was cut by 2 bases and J by 7 bases, with 15 bases left in between. CDR1 is SGHRS and CDR2 is YFSETQ in the germline V gene. This CDR3 has 15 amino acids. The CDR3 DNA is TGCGCCAGCAGCTTCGAGACGGGATTTAGTGAAAAACTGTTTTTT. Its translation is CASSFETGFSEKLFF. Complete variable domain (other parts from reference TRBV5-1 and TRBJ1-4): KAGVTQTPRYLIKTRGQQVTLSCSPISGHRSVSWYQQTPGQGLQFLFEYFSETQRNKGNFPGRFSGRQFSNSRSEMNVSTLELGDSALYLCASSFETGFSEKLFFGSGTQLSVL.

This sequence joins TRBV27 and TRBJ2-2; 9 bases agree with TRBD2. The germline CDR1 and CDR2 sequences are MNHEY and SMNVEV (reference sequence). After removal of 8 bases from V and 1 base from J, the junction contained 11 bases not matched to a gene. This CDR3 region has 17 residues. The CDR3 coding sequence is TGTGCCAGCGGTCCGTACCCAGCGGGAGGGAACACCGGGGAGCTGTTTTTT. This sequence encodes CASGPYPAGGNTGELFF.

The rearrangement links TRBV11-2 to TRBJ2-7; weak D call: TRBD1 (6 bases). V was shortened by 1 base and J by 1 base, with 14 bases between the two germline ends. The CDR3 is made up of 16 amino acids. Germline CDR1 reads SGHAT; CDR2 reads FQNNGV. The CDR3 sequence is CASSLVATDRSYEQYF. The CDR3 DNA is TGTGCCAGCAGCTTAGTAGCTACGGACAGATCCTACGAGCAGTACTTC.

The chain couples TRBV5-1 to TRBJ1-1; 8 bases agree with TRBD1. Per germline, CDR1 SGHRS and CDR2 YFSETQ. The CDR3 extends over 14 amino acids. Trimming at V came to 3 bases and at J to 4 bases, leaving 5 bases not matched to a gene. The CDR3 loop reads CASSWTTGGTEAFF. For the CDR3, the DNA is TGCGCCAGCAGCTGGACCACAGGGGGCACTGAAGCTTTCTTT.

A note on this clonotype: The junction departs from germline at one end; a sequencing error may be responsible. V and J are TRBV7-7 and TRBJ2-5, with 7 bases lining up with TRBD2. Germline V lookup: CDR1 SSHAT, CDR2 FNYEAQ (reference sequence). The CDR3 is 16 residues long. The CDR3 sequence is CASSPGGWQIKETQYF. The CDR3 nucleotides are TGTGCTAGCAGCCCCGGGGGGTGGCAGATTAAAGAGACCCAGTACTTC. Filled out from reference TRBV7-7 and TRBJ2-5, the complete variable domain reads GAGVSQSPRYKVTKRGQDVTLRCDPISSHATLYWYQQALGQGPEFLTYFNYEAQPDKSGLPSDRFSAERPEGSISTLTIQRTEQRDSAMYRCASSPGGWQIKETQYFGPGTRLLVL.

The CDR3 nucleotides are TGTGCCAGCAGCCCACCGGCGCTTAGCACAGATACGCAGTATTTT. It translates to CASSPPALSTDTQYF. The gene calls are TRBV7-2 and TRBJ2-3; D ambiguous. V shed 5 bases and J shed 0 bases, with 12 bases lying between them. Germline V gene sequence: CDR1 SGHTA, CDR2 FQGNSA. The CDR3 is made up of 15 amino acids.

This clonotype has just a few counts. This chain connects TRBV7-9 to TRBJ1-2; D ambiguous. The CDR3 extends over 13 amino acids. Deletions cut 5 bases from V and 8 bases from J, with 15 bases between. Germline V gives CDR1 SEHNR, CDR2 FQNEAQ (reference sequence). The CDR3 coding sequence is TGTGCCAGCAGCCCTGGGAGGTCGGGGGGCTACACCTTC. It translates to CASSPGRSGGYTF.

This clonotype was detected a few times. The chain is built from TRBV11-2 and TRBJ2-3; tentatively, D is TRBD2 (6 bases). V was cut by 1 base and J by 4 bases, with 15 bases left in between. Germline V lookup: CDR1 SGHAT, CDR2 FQNNGV. The CDR3 extends over 16 amino acids. The CDR3 coding sequence is TGTGCCAGCAGCTTAGTTGCAGGGCGGGGTGCAGATACGCAGTATTTT. It specifies CASSLVAGRGADTQYF.

The chain combines TRBV7-2 with TRBJ1-6, with D unresolved. V was shortened by 1 base and J by 7 bases, with 8 bases between the two germline ends. The CDR3 covers 14 residues. Germline assignment: CDR1 SGHTA and CDR2 FQGNSA. In DNA, the CDR3 is TGTGCCAGCAGCTTAGATTTTGCGAATTCACCCCTCCACTTT. Its protein is CASSLDFANSPLHF. Full variable domain (outside the CDR3, taken from reference TRBV7-2 and TRBJ1-6): GAGVSQSPSNKVTEKGKDVELRCDPISGHTALYWYRQSLGQGLEFLIYFQGNSAPDKSGLPSDRFSAERTGGSVSTLTIQRTQQEDSAVYLCASSLDFANSPLHFGNGTRLTVT.

This clonotype occurred once. This chain connects TRBV4-1 to TRBJ2-1, with 10 bases fitting TRBD2. The DNA end lines up better with TRBJ2-7; the J call may be wrong. The V gene's germline CDR1 is MGHRA and CDR2 YSYEKL. This CDR3 is 16 amino acids long. The CDR3 DNA reads TGCGCCAGCAGCCTGAACCAGGGGACTAGCGTCTACGAGCAGTACTTC. Protein product: CASSLNQGTSVYEQYF.

This rearrangement joins TRBV19 to TRBJ2-5; D is tentatively TRBD1 or TRBD2 (5 bases each). Germline lookup yields CDR1 LNHDA and CDR2 SQIVND (reference sequence). This CDR3 has 16 residues. V was clipped by 5 bases and J by 2 bases, with 18 bases between them. The CDR3 region is CASSVYPGTAQETQYF. The CDR3 nucleotides are TGTGCCAGTAGTGTGTATCCCGGGACGGCACAAGAGACCCAGTACTTC.

This clonotype was observed at least ten times. The V call is TRBV19, the J call TRBJ2-5; 11 bases line up with TRBD2. J was trimmed by 4 bases and V by 6 bases; bases with no gene match: 7. Germline V gives CDR1 LNHDA, CDR2 SQIVND (reference sequence). The length of the CDR3 is 15 residues. CDR3 in DNA: TGTGCCAGTAGCTTAGCGGGGGGGCCGCGAGAGACCCAGTACTTC. Protein: CASSLAGGPRETQYF.

This clonotype has a handful of counts. The chain employs TRBV6-4 and TRBJ2-3; 10 bases match TRBD2. Looked up from germline, CDR1 is MRHNA and CDR2 is SNTAGT. There are 13 residues in the CDR3. The CDR3 DNA follows: TGTAAGTTCCTAGCGGGGGAGGCAGATACGCAGTATTTT. Translated, it gives CKFLAGEADTQYF.

This clonotype showed up just a few times. The chain carries TRBV19 and TRBJ2-1, with 8 positions matching TRBD1. The J segment lost 4 bases and the V segment lost 4 bases, leaving 9 bases of the junction unmatched. CDR1 and CDR2 from the germline V gene are LNHDA and SQIVND (reference sequence). The CDR3 covers 16 residues. DNA for the CDR3: TGTGCCAGTAGTAGGACAGGGCTGGTGGTTTACAATGAGCAGTTCTTC. Translated, it gives CASSRTGLVVYNEQFF.

This clonotype was detected a few times. V gene TRBV18 combines with J gene TRBJ2-5; 7 bases align to TRBD2. V lost 5 bases and J lost 3; bases outside the gene matches: 3. Germline V gives CDR1 KGHSH, CDR2 LQKENI. CDR3 size: 13 residues. The CDR3 reads CASSGTNEETQYF. The CDR3, as DNA: TGTGCCAGCTCAGGGACTAATGAAGAGACCCAGTACTTC. Together with reference TRBV18 and TRBJ2-5, the CDR3 gives the full variable domain: NAGVMQNPRHLVRRRGQEARLRCSPMKGHSHVYWYRQLPEEGLKFMVYLQKENIIDESGMPKERFSAEFPKEGPSILRIQQVVRGDSAAYFCASSGTNEETQYFGPGTRLLVL.

The chain uses TRBV27 and TRBJ2-3; TRBD2 agrees at 7 bases. With 6 bases clipped from V and 2 bases from J, the junction kept 2 bases outside the gene matches. This CDR3 region has 13 residues. Germline V lookup: CDR1 MNHEY, CDR2 SMNVEV (reference sequence). The DNA of the CDR3 is TGTGCCAGCAGGCTAGCGGCCACAGATACGCAGTATTTT. Translating gives CASRLAATDTQYF.

This clonotype has more than one count but fewer than ten. The chain carries TRBV10-3 and TRBJ2-5; D might be TRBD1 or TRBD2, each matching 5 bases. V was clipped by 8 bases and J by 2 bases, with 9 bases between them. The CDR3 length is 12 residues. From germline, CDR1 is ENHRY and CDR2 SYGVKD. In DNA form, the CDR3 reads TGTGCCATCGGGGGTTGGCAAGAGACCCAGTACTTC. Translating gives CAIGGWQETQYF.